This T cell receptor beta chain was documented in a study of PD-L1 blockade in urothelial cancer. The time point here: pretreatment peripheral blood. Assay used: immunoSEQ multiplex PCR; TCRdb lists only in-frame clones, some missing. This sample has roughly 63,000 clones, with roughly four fifths found just once. The length of the CDR3 is 15 residues. CDR1 and CDR2 (germline): SGHDN, FVKESK. Trimming cost V 1 base and J 0 bases, with 4 bases left between them. Sequences were derived from PBMCs, sampled around atezolizumab (anti-PD-L1) treatment. This receptor was obtained from a man aged 70-80 years with urothelial cancer. This chain uses TRBV14 with TRBJ2-6; D unresolved. This chain's CDR3 is CASSQAHSGANVLTF. Here the CDR3 DNA reads TGTGCCAGCAGCCAAGCCCACTCTGGGGCCAACGTCCTGACTTTC.